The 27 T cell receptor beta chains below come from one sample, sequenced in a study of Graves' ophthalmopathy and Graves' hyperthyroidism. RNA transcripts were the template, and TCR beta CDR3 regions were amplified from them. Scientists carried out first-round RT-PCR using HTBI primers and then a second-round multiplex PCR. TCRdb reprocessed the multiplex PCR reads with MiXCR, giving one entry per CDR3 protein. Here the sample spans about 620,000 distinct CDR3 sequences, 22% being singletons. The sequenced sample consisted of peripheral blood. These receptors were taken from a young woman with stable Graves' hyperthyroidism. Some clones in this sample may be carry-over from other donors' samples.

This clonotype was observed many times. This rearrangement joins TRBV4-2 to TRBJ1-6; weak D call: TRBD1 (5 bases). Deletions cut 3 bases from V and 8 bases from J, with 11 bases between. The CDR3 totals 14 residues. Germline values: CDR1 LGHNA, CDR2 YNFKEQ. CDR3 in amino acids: CASSHARGDSPLHF. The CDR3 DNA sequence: TGTGCCAGCAGCCACGCCCGAGGGGATTCACCCCTCCACTTT.

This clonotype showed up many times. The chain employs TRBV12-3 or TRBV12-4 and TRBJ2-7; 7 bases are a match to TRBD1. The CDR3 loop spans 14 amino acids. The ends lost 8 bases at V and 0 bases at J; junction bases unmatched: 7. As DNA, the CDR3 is TGTGCCAGCGCAGAACAGGGGAGCTCCTACGAGCAGTACTTC. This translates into CASAEQGSSYEQYF.

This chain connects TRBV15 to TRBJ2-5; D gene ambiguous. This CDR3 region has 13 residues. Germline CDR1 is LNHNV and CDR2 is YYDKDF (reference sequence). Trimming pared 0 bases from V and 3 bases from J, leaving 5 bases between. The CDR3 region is CATSRDRKETQYF. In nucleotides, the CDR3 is TGTGCCACCAGCAGAGATCGGAAAGAGACCCAGTACTTC.

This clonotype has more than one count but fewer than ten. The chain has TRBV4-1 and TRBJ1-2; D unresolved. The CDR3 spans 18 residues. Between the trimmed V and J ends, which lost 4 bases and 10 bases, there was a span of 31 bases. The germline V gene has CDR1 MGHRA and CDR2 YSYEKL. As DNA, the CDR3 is TGCGCCAGCAGCCGCGGGCCGGGGAGCAGGAGGGAAGGTATGGCCTACACCTTC. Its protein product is CASSRGPGSRREGMAYTF.

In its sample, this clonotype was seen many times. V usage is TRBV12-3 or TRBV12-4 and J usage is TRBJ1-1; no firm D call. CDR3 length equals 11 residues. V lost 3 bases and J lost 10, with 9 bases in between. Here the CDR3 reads CASSLVSGAFF. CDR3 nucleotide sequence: TGTGCCAGCAGTTTGGTGAGTGGAGCTTTCTTT.

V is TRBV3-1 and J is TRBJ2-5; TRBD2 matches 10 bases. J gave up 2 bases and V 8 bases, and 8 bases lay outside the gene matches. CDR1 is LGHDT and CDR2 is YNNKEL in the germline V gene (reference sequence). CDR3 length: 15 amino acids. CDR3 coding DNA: TGTGCCAGCGAAAACGGACTAGCGGTACAAGAGACCCAGTACTTC. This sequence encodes CASENGLAVQETQYF.

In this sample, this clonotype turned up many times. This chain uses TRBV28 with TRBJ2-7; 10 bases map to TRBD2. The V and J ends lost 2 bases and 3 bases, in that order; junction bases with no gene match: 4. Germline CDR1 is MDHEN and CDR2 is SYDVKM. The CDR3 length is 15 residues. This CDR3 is CASSLRLAGNYEQYF. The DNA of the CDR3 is TGTGCCAGCAGTTTAAGACTAGCGGGTAACTACGAGCAGTACTTC.

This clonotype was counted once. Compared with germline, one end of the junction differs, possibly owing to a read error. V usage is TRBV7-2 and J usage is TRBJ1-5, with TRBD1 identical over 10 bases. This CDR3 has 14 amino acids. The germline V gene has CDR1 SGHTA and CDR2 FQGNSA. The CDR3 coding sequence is TGTGCCAGCAGCTTGACAGGGGGCAATCAGCCCCTGCATTTT. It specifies CASSLTGGNQPLHF. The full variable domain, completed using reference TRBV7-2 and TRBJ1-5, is GAGVSQSPSNKVTEKGKDVELRCDPISGHTALYWYRQSLGQGLEFLIYFQGNSAPDKSGLPSDRFSAERTGGSVSTLTIQRTQQEDSAVYLCASSLTGGNQPLHFGDGTRLSIL.

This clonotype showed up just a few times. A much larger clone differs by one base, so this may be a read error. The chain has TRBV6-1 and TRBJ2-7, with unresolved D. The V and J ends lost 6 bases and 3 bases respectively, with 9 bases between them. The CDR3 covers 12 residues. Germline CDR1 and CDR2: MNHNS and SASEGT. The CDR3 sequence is CASSQEVYEQYF. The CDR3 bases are TGTGCCAGCAGCCAAGAAGTCTACGAGCAGTACTTC.

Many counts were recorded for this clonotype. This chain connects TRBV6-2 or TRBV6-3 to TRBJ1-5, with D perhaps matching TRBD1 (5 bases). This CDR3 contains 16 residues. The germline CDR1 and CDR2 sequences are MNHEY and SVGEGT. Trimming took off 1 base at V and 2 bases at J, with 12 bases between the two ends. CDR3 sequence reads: CASSYLLGQGNQPQHF. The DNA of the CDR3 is TGTGCCAGCAGTTACTTGCTGGGGCAGGGCAATCAGCCCCAGCATTTT.

The CDR3 spells CARSGTGNYGYTF. The CDR3, as DNA: TGTGCCAGAAGCGGCACAGGTAACTATGGCTACACCTTC. The chain couples TRBV12-3 or TRBV12-4 to TRBJ1-2, with D maybe TRBD1 (5 bases). The CDR3 extends over 13 amino acids. V lost 9 bases and J lost 1, with 12 bases in between.

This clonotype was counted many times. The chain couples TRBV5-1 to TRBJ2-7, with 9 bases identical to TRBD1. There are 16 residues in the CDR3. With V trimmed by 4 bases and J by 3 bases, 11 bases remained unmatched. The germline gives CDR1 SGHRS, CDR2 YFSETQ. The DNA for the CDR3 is TGCGCCAGCAGCCTGAAAGAGGACAGGGGATTCTACGAGCAGTACTTC. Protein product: CASSLKEDRGFYEQYF.

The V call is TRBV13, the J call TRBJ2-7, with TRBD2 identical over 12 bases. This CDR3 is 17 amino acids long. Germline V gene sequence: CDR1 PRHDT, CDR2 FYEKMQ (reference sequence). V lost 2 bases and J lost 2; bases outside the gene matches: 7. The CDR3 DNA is TGTGCCAGCAGCTTAACCGAGACTAGCGGGAGTGCCTACGAGCAGTACTTC. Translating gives CASSLTETSGSAYEQYF.

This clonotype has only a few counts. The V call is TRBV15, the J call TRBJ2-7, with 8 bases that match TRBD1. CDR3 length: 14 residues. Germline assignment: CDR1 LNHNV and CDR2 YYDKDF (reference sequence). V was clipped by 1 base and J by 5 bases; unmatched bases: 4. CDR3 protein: CATSRVGQAHEQYF. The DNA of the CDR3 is TGTGCCACCAGCAGAGTGGGACAGGCCCACGAGCAGTACTTC.

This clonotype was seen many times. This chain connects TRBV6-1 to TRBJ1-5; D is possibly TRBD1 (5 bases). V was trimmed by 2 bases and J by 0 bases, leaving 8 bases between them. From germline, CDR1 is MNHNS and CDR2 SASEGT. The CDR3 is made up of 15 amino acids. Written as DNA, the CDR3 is TGTGCCAGCAGTGAAACGGGACTTAGCAATCAGCCCCAGCATTTT. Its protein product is CASSETGLSNQPQHF.

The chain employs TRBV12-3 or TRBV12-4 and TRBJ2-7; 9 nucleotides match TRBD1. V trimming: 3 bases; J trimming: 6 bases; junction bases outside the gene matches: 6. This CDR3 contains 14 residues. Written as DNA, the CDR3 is TGTGCCAGCAGTTTTTGGGACAGGGTCGCCGAGCAGTACTTC. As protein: CASSFWDRVAEQYF.

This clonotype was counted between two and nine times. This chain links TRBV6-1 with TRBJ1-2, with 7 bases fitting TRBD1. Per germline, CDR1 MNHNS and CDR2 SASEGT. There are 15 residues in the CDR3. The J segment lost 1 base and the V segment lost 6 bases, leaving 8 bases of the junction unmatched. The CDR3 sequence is CASRVGQWSNYGYTF. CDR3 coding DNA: TGTGCCAGCAGAGTGGGACAGTGGAGTAACTATGGCTACACCTTC.

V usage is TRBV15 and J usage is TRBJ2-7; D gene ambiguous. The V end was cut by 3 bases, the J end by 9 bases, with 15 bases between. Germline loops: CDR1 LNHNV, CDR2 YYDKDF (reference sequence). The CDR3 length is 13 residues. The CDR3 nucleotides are TGTGCCACCAGCAGGGACCGACCGGACGCGCAGTACTTC. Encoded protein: CATSRDRPDAQYF.

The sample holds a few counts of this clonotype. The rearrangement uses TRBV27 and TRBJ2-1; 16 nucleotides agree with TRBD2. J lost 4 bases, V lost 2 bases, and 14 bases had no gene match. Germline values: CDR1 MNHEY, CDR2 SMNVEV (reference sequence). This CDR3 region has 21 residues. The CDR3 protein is CASSLDSSGTSGRGLYNEQFF. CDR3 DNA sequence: TGTGCCAGCAGTTTAGATTCCTCCGGGACTAGCGGGAGGGGCCTTTACAATGAGCAGTTCTTC.

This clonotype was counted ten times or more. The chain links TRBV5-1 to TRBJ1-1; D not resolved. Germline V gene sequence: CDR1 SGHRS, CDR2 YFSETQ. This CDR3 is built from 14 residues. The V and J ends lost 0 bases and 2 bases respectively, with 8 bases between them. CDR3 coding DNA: TGCGCCAGCAGCTTGGCCCAACCTAACACTGAAGCTTTCTTT. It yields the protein CASSLAQPNTEAFF.

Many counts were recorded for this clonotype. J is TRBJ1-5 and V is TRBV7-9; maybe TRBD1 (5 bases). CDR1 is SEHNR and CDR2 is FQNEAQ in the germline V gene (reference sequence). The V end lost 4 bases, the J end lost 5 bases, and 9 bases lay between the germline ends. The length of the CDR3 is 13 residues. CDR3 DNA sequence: TGTGCCAGCAGCTCAGGAGGGGATCAGCCCCAGCATTTT. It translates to CASSSGGDQPQHF. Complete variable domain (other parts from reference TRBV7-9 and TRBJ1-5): DTGVSQNPRHKITKRGQNVTFRCDPISEHNRLYWYRQTLGQGPEFLTYFQNEAQLEKSRLLSDRFSAERPKGSFSTLEIQRTEQGDSAMYLCASSSGGDQPQHFGDGTRLSIL.

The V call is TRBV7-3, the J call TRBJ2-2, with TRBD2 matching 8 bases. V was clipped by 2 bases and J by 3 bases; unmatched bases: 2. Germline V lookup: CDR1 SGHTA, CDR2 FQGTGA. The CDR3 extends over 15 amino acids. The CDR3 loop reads CASSLQLADTGELFF. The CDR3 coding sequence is TGTGCCAGCAGCTTACAACTAGCGGACACCGGGGAGCTGTTTTTT.

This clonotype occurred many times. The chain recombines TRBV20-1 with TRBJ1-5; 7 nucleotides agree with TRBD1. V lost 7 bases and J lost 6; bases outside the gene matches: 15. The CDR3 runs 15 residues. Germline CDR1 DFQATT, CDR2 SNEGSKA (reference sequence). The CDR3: CSGKGTGVGSQPQHF. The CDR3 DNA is TGCAGTGGGAAGGGCACAGGGGTCGGTAGTCAGCCCCAGCATTTT.

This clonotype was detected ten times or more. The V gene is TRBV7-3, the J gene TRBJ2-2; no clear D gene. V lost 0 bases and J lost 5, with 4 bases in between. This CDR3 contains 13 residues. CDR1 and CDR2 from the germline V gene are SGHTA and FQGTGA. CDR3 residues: CASSLTGTGELFF. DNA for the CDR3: TGTGCCAGCAGCTTAACGGGAACCGGGGAGCTGTTTTTT.

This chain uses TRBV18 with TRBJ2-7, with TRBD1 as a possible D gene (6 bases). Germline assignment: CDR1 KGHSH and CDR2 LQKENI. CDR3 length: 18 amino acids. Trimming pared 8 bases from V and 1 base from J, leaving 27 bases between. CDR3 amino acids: CASLPTPGAGTGSYEQYF. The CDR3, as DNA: TGTGCCAGCCTCCCAACGCCAGGGGCCGGGACGGGTTCCTACGAGCAGTACTTC.

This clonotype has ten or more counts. The CDR3 DNA reads TGTGCCAGCAGCGACCCTCCAGGGACAGGGAACTACGAGCAGTACTTC. Translating gives CASSDPPGTGNYEQYF. The chain recombines TRBV9 with TRBJ2-7; TRBD1 matches 9 bases. Germline V lookup: CDR1 SGDLS, CDR2 YYNGEE. The CDR3 length is 16 residues. The junction had 10 bases not matched to a gene; V was cut back by 3 bases and J by 3 bases. Together with reference TRBV9 and TRBJ2-7, the CDR3 gives the full variable domain: DSGVTQTPKHLITATGQRVTLRCSPRSGDLSVYWYQQSLDQGLQFLIQYYNGEERAKGNILERFSAQQFPDLHSELNLSSLELGDSALYFCASSDPPGTGNYEQYFGPGTRLTVT.

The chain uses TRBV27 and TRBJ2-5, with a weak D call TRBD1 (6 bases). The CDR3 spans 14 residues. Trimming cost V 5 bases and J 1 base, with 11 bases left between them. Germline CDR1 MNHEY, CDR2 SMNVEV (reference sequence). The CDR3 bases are TGTGCCAGCAGTACCGGACAGATCCAAGAGACCCAGTACTTC. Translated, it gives CASSTGQIQETQYF.